Included here is one T cell receptor (beta chain) sequence, with context. Its antigen is unidentified. This entry belongs to a study of T cells in narcolepsy. In the study overall: Patients with NT1 or NT2 and healthy control donors were enrolled. Overall study findings and caveats: Comparing one patient's CSF and blood CD4+ clonotypes highlighted HCRT- and TRIB2-specific autoreactive clonotypes. No autoreactive T cell clone sequences appeared in some memory CD4+ repertoires.

Produced via immunoSEQ multiplex PCR; TCRdb's table is partial and in-frame only. The data show some 25,000 clones, approximately 85% seen once. The sample consisted of memory (CD45RA-) CD4+ T cells from blood. The source is a human donor in good health.

The CDR3 DNA sequence: TGTGCCAGCCTACAAGGGGCAAACTATGGCTACACCTTC. It encodes CASLQGANYGYTF. The chain is built from TRBV18 and TRBJ1-2, with a weak D call TRBD1 (5 bases). V shed 8 bases and J shed 2 bases, with 12 bases lying between them. The germline gives CDR1 KGHSH, CDR2 LQKENI. The CDR3 totals 13 residues.